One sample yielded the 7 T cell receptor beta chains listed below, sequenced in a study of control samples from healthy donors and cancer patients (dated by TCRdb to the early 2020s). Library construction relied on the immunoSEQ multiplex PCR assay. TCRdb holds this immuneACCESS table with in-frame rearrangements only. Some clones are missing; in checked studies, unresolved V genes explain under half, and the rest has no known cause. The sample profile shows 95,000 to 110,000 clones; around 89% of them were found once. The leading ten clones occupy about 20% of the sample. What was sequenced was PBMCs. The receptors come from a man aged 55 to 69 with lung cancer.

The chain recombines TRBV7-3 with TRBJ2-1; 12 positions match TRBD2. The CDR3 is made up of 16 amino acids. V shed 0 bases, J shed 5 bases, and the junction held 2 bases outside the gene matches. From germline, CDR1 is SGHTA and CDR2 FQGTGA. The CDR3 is CASSLTASGGDNEQFF. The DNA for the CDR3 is TGTGCCAGCAGCTTAACAGCTAGCGGGGGGGACAATGAGCAGTTCTTC.

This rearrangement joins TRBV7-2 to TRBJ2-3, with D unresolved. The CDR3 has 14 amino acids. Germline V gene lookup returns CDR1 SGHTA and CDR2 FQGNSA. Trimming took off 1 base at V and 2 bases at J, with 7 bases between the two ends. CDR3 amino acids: CASSLELLTDTQYF. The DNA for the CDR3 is TGTGCCAGCAGCTTAGAACTTCTCACAGATACGCAGTATTTT.

The CDR3 bases are TGTGCCAGCAGCGACGACAGGGGGATTAATAATTCACCCCTCCACTTT. Protein: CASSDDRGINNSPLHF. The rearrangement uses TRBV7-9 and TRBJ1-6, with 9 nucleotides matching TRBD1. The CDR3 runs 16 residues. Losses at the gene ends were 5 bases for V and 5 bases for J; bases not matched to a gene: 7. The germline V gene encodes CDR1 SEHNR and CDR2 FQNEAQ (reference sequence).

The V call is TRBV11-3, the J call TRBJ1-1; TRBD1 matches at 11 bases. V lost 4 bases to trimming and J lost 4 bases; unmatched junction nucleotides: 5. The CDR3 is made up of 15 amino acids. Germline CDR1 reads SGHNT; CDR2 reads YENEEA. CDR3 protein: CASSSAGTGGTEAFF. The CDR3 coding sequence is TGTGCCAGCAGCTCCGCCGGGACAGGGGGCACTGAAGCTTTCTTT.

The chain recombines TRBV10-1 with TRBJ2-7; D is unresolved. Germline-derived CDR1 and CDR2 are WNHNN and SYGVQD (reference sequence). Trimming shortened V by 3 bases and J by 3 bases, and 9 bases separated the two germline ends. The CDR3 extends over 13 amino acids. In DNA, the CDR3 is TGCGCCAGCAGTGAAAGCGTGGGCTACGAGCAGTACTTC. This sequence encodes CASSESVGYEQYF.

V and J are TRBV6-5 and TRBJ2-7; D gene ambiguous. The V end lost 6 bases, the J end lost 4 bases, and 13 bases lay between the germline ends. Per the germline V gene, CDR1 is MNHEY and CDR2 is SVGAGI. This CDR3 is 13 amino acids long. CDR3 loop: CASSKTFRYEQYV. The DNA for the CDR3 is TGTGCCAGCAGCAAGACGTTCCGGTACGAGCAGTACGTC.

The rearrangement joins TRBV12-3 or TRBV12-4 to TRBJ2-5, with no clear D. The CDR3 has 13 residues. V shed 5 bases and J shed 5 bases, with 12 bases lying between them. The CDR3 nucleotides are TGTGCCAGCAGTCAAAATCAAGAGGAGACCCAGTACTTC. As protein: CASSQNQEETQYF.